These 6 T cell receptor beta chains were all obtained from the same sample, sequenced in a study of blood T cells in healthy people across ages. Primed by a sample-barcoded 5' primer and a J-beta primer mix, a second PCR proceeded for about 6 to 12 cycles. TCRdb itself ran the 5' RACE reads through MiXCR, one entry per CDR3 protein. The data contain about 1.8 million distinct CDR3 sequences, around 48% of them seen just once; the ten biggest clones take up 2.1%. The sequenced sample was blood. The origin of the receptors is a woman between 40 and 55 years old in good health.

This chain uses TRBV15 with TRBJ2-5; a weak D match, TRBD1 (6 bases). Germline V CDR1 and CDR2: LNHNV, YYDKDF (reference sequence). This CDR3 has 17 residues. V shed 4 bases and J shed 2 bases, with 20 bases lying between them. DNA for the CDR3: TGTGCCACCAGCATGATACCGGAAGACAGGCGACAAGAGACCCAGTACTTC. It is translated as CATSMIPEDRRQETQYF. Full variable domain (outside the CDR3, taken from reference TRBV15 and TRBJ2-5): DAMVIQNPRYQVTQFGKPVTLSCSQTLNHNVMYWYQQKSSQAPKLLFHYYDKDFNNEADTPDNFQSRRPNTSFCFLDIRSPGLGDTAMYLCATSMIPEDRRQETQYFGPGTRLLVL.

The rearrangement joins TRBV7-2 to TRBJ2-5, with 11 bases fitting TRBD2. The CDR3 length is 15 residues. The junction had 4 bases not matched to a gene; V was cut back by 2 bases and J by 5 bases. Looked up from germline, CDR1 is SGHTA and CDR2 is FQGNSA. Here the CDR3 reads CASSLYRTSGETQYF. The CDR3, as DNA: TGTGCCAGCAGCTTATACCGGACTAGCGGGGAGACCCAGTACTTC.

In this sample, this clonotype turned up once. The chain employs TRBV7-2 and TRBJ1-1; TRBD1 is a possible D gene (6 bases). CDR3 size: 15 residues. From germline, CDR1 is SGHTA and CDR2 FQGNSA. Trimming stripped 5 bases from V and 2 bases from J, with 15 bases between. The CDR3, as DNA: TGTGCCAGCAGCCCGTATCAGGGGATTAACACTGAAGCTTTCTTT. This gives the protein CASSPYQGINTEAFF.

V is TRBV27 and J is TRBJ2-1; D gene ambiguous. Germline CDR1 and CDR2: MNHEY and SMNVEV (reference sequence). V gave up 8 bases and J gave up 1 base, with 9 bases separating them. The length of the CDR3 is 13 residues. CDR3 nucleotide sequence: TGTGCCAGCGCAGCGCGGTCCTACAATGAGCAGTTCTTC. As protein: CASAARSYNEQFF.

To note about this clonotype: This may arise from a read error, as a much more abundant clone is one base away. The CDR3 sequence is CSARDSGTSGYNEQYF. CDR3 DNA sequence: TGCAGTGCTAGAGACAGCGGGACTAGCGGTTACAATGAGCAGTACTTC. This sequence joins TRBV20-1 and TRBJ2-1; 11 bases are a match to TRBD2. The better agreement between TRBJ2-7 and the DNA end casts doubt on the J call. Germline V gives CDR1 DFQATT, CDR2 SNEGSKA (reference sequence). The CDR3 length is 16 residues.

The chain links TRBV6-6 to TRBJ1-2, with no clear D. V was pared by 0 bases and J by 6 bases, with 8 bases between. The germline V gene has CDR1 MNHNY and CDR2 SVGAGI (reference sequence). CDR3 length: 13 amino acids. The chain's CDR3 is CASSYSRENGYTF. The CDR3, as DNA: TGTGCCAGCAGTTACTCGAGAGAAAATGGCTACACCTTC.